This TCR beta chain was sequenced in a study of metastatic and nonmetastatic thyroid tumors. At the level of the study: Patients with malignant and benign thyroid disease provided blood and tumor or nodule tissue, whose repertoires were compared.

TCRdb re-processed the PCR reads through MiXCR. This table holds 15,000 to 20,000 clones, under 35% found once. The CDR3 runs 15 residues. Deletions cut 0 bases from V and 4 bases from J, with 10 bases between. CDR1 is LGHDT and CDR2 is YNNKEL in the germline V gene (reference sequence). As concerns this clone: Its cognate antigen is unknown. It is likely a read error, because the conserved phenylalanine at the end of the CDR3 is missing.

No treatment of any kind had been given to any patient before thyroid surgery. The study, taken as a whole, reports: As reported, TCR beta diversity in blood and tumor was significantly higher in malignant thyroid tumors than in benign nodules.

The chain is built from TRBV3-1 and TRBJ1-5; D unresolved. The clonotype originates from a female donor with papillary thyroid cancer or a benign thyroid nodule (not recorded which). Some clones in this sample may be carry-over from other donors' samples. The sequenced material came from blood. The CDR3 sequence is CASSQDPVANQPQHL. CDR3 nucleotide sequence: TGTGCCAGCAGCCAAGATCCAGTGGCGAATCAGCCCCAGCATCTT.